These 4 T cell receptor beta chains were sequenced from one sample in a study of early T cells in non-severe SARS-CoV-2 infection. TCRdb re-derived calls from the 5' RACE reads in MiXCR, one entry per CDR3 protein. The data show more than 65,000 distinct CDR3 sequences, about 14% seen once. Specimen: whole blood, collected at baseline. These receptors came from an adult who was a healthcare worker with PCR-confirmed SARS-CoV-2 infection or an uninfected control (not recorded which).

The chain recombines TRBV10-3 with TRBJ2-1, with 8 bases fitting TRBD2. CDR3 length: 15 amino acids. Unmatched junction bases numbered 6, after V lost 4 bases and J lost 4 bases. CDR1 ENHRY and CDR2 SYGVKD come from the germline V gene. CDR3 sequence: CAISAGAGEYNEQFF. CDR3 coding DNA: TGTGCCATCAGTGCCGGAGCGGGGGAATACAATGAGCAGTTCTTC.

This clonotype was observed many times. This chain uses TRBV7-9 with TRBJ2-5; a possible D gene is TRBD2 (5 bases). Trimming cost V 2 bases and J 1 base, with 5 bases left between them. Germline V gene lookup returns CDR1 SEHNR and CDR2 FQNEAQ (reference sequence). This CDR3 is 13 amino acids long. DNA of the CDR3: TGTGCCAGCAGCTTAAGCGGCCAAGAGACCCAGTACTTC. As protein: CASSLSGQETQYF.

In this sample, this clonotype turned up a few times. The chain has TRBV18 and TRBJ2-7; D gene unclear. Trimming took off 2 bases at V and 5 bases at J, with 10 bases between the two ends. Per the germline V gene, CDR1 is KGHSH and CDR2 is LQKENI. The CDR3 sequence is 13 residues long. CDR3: CASSPGTRDEQYF. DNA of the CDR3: TGTGCCAGCTCACCAGGCACCCGGGACGAGCAGTACTTC. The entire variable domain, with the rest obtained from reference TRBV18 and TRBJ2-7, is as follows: NAGVMQNPRHLVRRRGQEARLRCSPMKGHSHVYWYRQLPEEGLKFMVYLQKENIIDESGMPKERFSAEFPKEGPSILRIQQVVRGDSAAYFCASSPGTRDEQYFGPGTRLTVT.

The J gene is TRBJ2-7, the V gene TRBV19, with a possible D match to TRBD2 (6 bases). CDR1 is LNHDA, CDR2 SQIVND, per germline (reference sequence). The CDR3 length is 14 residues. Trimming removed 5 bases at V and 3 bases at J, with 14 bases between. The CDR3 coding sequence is TGTGCCAGTAGTCCACCACTAGCAAACTACGAGCAGTACTTC. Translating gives CASSPPLANYEQYF.